This T cell receptor beta chain derives from a study of circulating and synovial CD4+ cells in juvenile arthritis. Broader study findings: These blood cells shared more CDR3 sequences with synovium than bulk blood. T cell genome counts differed by at least an order of magnitude between CPL and CD4 samples. Diversity here was lower than in bulk blood CD4 cells. Vbeta family usage analysis did not detect the pathogenic-like versus bulk difference.

Libraries were prepared by immunoSEQ multiplex PCR; TCRdb keeps only in-frame clonotypes and omits some of them. The sample lists 11,000 to 15,000 clones; 65% to 85% were seen once. This clone was counted only a few times. Its antigen is not known. Sequencing input: CD4+ T cells from synovial fluid. The TCR comes from a human patient with juvenile idiopathic arthritis. Some clones in this sample may be carry-over from other donors' samples.

CDR3 DNA: TGTGCCAGCAGCCCCGATAGTCGGGTCAAAAACATTCAGTACTTC. It yields the protein CASSPDSRVKNIQYF. V gene TRBV6-5 combines with J gene TRBJ2-4; no definite D call. The germline V gene has CDR1 MNHEY and CDR2 SVGAGI. V was clipped by 6 bases and J by 3 bases, with 15 bases between them. The CDR3 loop spans 15 amino acids.